This TCR beta chain derives from a study of technical replicates of blood from a few donors. V was trimmed by 2 bases and J by 6 bases, leaving 13 bases between them. Germline loops: CDR1 SGDLS, CDR2 YYNGEE. The CDR3 sequence is 14 residues long. Data came from immunoSEQ multiplex PCR; TCRdb stores just in-frame clones and leaves some out. The data hold 100,000 or so clones, with roughly 95% observed a single time. The sequence came from a human donor in good health. The gene calls are TRBV9 and TRBJ2-3; weak D call: TRBD2 (6 bases). The sample was T cells isolated from PBMCs. DNA of the CDR3: TGTGCCAGCAGCGTTTCCGGGAGAGGCGATACGCAGTATTTT. Translation: CASSVSGRGDTQYF.